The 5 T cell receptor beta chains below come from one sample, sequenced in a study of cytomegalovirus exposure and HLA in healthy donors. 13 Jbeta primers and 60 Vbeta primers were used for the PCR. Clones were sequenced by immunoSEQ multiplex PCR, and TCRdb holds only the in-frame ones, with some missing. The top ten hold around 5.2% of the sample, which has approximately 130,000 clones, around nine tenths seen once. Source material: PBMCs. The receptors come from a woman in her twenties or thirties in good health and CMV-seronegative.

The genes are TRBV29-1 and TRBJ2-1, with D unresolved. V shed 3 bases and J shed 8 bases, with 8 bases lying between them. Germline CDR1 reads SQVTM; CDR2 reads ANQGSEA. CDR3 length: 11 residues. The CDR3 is CSVDPGDEQFF. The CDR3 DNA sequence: TGCAGCGTTGATCCCGGTGATGAGCAGTTCTTC.

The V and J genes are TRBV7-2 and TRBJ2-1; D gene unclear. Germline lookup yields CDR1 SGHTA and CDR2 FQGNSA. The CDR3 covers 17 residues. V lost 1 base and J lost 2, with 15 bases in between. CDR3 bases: TGTGCCAGCAGCTTAGAGTCGGGTCGATGGACCTACAATGAGCAGTTCTTC. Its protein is CASSLESGRWTYNEQFF.

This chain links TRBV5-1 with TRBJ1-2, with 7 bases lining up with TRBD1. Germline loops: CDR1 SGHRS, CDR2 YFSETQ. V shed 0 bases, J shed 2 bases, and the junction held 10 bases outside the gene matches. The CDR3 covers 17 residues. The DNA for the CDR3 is TGCGCCAGCAGCTTGGGCCACACCGGGACAGCCAACTATGGCTACACCTTC. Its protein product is CASSLGHTGTANYGYTF.

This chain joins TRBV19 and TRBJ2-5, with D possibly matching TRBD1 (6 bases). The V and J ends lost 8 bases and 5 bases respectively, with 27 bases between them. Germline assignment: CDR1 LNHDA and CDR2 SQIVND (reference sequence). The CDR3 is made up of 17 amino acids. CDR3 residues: CASLIAVTGKLGETQYF. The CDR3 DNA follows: TGTGCCAGTCTCATTGCGGTTACAGGGAAACTGGGGGAGACCCAGTACTTC.

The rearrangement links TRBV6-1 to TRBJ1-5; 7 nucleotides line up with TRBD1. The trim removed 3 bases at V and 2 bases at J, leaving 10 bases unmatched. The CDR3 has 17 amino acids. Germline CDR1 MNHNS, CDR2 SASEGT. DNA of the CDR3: TGTGCCAGCAGTGAGGACAGGAACCCCGGTGGCAATCAGCCCCAGCATTTT. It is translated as CASSEDRNPGGNQPQHF.